Detailed here is one T cell receptor beta chain. Only a few counts were recorded for this clonotype. Its antigen is currently not known. No clone much larger than this one lies a single base away; base qualities are absent. Via the germline V gene (reference sequence), CDR1 is LNHNV and CDR2 YYDKDF. A distance of 11 bases separates the germline ends of V and J, which lose 1 base and 1 base respectively. The CDR3 covers 17 residues, taking in both the cysteine and the phenylalanine. Here the CDR3 DNA is all that survives: 51 bases in frame from base 1. The TCR beta CDR3 regions were amplified from RNA transcripts. The first round of RT-PCR for the TCR CDR3 was performed with the HTBI primer set and the Qiagen OneStep RT-PCR kit. The libraries were constructed in a second round of multiplex PCR and then size-selected and purified. Sequencing of the libraries was done on an Illumina HiSeq2000 using paired-end 100 bp reads. As for the original processing: Raw data were processed with SOAPnuke, discarding reads with adapters, uncalled bases, mean Phred below 15, or no exact constant-primer or identifier match. High-quality paired reads were merged with COPE v1.2.5, and unique nucleotide sequences were defined as clonotypes. MiTCR v1.1 was used to align clonotypes to the IMGT TRBV, TRBD and TRBJ reference segments. Analysis was restricted to V-J combinations with a frequency above 0.0001, which covered about 99% of repertoires. The TCS score was defined as the ratio of F50 (clonal expansion) to E x V (chaos), calculated using BLOSUM62-based TCRdist between CDR3 peptides within each V-J. Welch's t-statistics and random forest reduced fewer than 600 V-J features to under 15, which were used in a naive Bayes classifier (R e1071). TCRdb reran the public reads through fastp at Q25 and MiXCR, keeping productive beta chains. All rows with the same CDR3 protein become a single entry with the most common DNA and genes. It is TCRdb's table, rather than the study itself, that gives the V and J calls and clone size. The sample data list more than 650,000 distinct CDR3 sequences, and about 14% of these were observed just once. The top ten clonotypes cover around 9.6% of the sample.

A patient counted as having stable Graves' hyperthyroidism if no progression to ophthalmopathy occurred over 18 months of follow-up. Hyperthyroidism patients were aged 18 to 65 years and newly diagnosed, with disease duration of less than 2 months. Exclusion was applied to patients with uncontrolled infections, other autoimmune diseases, pregnancy or lactation. Diagnoses relied on clinical symptoms, serum thyroxine and TRAb, thyroid ultrasound and orbital computed tomography. PBMCs were isolated from 7.5 to 10 ml of fresh peripheral blood by Ficoll-Paque density gradient centrifugation. Trizol reagent was used to extract total RNA, and RNA quality was then checked on an Agilent 2100 Bioanalyzer. The record originates from a study of T cells in Graves' hyperthyroidism and ophthalmopathy (dated by TCRdb to the late 2010s). A note on the overall study: Peripheral blood was sampled at the time of initial diagnosis, prior to any treatment. To identify distinguishing TCR V-J signatures, a discovery cohort of about 95 patients was used, comprising approximately 40 with Graves' ophthalmopathy and 55 to 65 with stable Graves' hyperthyroidism. Prospective prediction of ophthalmopathy was tested in an independent validation cohort consisting of 18 to 20 hyperthyroidism patients and over 15 patients who later progressed to ophthalmopathy. The roughly 91 discovery patients were randomly split 7:3 into training and test sets. Thyroid tissue and blood T-cell repertoires from about 6 Graves' hyperthyroidism patients were also compared in the study. Once sampling was done, hyperthyroidism patients were given methimazole at a starting dose of 30 mg daily, whereas ophthalmopathy patients were given high-dose intravenous methylprednisolone. The paper reports TCR Vbeta CDR3 sequencing of more than 120 peripheral blood samples: fewer than 50 ophthalmopathy, some 80 hyperthyroidism and about 17 progressor patients.

Overall study results and their limits: Most expanded thyroid clonotypes (frequency above 0.001) were also found in blood, which suggests that blood repertoires may mirror thyroid immune responses. A 13 V-J signature model separated ophthalmopathy from stable hyperthyroidism, with around 91% sensitivity and 81.08% specificity in cross-validation and 80%/75% in testing. Sample size was not statistically predetermined, and investigators were not blinded to group allocation. During validation, the model predicted progression to ophthalmopathy a median of about 5.9 months ahead of onset, with almost 71% sensitivity and less than 85% specificity.

The TCR originated in a woman aged 18 to 35 with Graves' hyperthyroidism. The sample comprised blood. This sequence uses TRBV15 and TRBJ2-6; 6 matching bases give a weak D call of TRBD1. The sequenced DNA is TGTGCCACCAGCAGAGGGCAGGGGAAATCTGGGGCCAACGTCCTGACTTTC. Translated, this gives CATSRGQGKSGANVLTF.